The 2 T cell receptor beta chains below were found in one sample sequenced in a study of blood T cells in healthy people across ages. The use of a sample-barcoded 5' primer and a J-beta primer mix characterized a second PCR of roughly 7 to 12 cycles. MiXCR, applied by TCRdb to the 5' RACE reads, yields one record per CDR3 protein. The sample includes some 1 million distinct CDR3 sequences, more than 35% of them seen just once. The sequencing input was blood. All receptors come from a woman between 55 and 75 years old in good health.

The chain employs TRBV3-1 and TRBJ2-3; D uncertain. Trimming removed 0 bases from V and 5 bases from J, with 12 bases in between. The CDR3 has 15 residues. Germline CDR1 LGHDT, CDR2 YNNKEL (reference sequence). As DNA, the CDR3 is TGTGCCAGCAGCCAAGATATCCCTGCGAGAGATACGCAGTATTTT. Translating gives CASSQDIPARDTQYF.

For this clonotype: With a much larger clone just one base away, this may be a read error. The rearrangement links TRBV18 to TRBJ2-5; D is possibly TRBD1 (6 bases). The V end lost 3 bases, the J end lost 11 bases, and 13 bases lay between the germline ends. There are 12 residues in the CDR3. Germline assignment: CDR1 KGHSH and CDR2 LQKENI. The CDR3 loop is CASSPWDNEQYF. For the CDR3, the DNA is TGTGCCAGCTCACCGTGGGACAATGAGCAGTACTTC.